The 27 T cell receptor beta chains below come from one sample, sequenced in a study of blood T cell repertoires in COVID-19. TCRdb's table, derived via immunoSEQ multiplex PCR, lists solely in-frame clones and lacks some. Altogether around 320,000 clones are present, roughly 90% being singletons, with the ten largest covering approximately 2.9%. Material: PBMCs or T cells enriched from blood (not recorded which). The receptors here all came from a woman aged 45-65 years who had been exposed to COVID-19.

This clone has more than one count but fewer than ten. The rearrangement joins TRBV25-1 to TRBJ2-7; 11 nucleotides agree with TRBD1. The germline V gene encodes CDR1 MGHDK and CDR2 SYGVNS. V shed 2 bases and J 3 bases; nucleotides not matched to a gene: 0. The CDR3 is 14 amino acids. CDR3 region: CASSEGTGGYEQYF. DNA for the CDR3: TGTGCCAGCAGTGAAGGGACAGGGGGCTACGAGCAGTACTTC.

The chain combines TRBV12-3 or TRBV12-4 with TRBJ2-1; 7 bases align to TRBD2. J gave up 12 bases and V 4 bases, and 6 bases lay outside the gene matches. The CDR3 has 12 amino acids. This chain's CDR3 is CASSSTSRVQFF. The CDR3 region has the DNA TGTGCCAGCAGTTCGACTAGCCGGGTGCAGTTCTTC.

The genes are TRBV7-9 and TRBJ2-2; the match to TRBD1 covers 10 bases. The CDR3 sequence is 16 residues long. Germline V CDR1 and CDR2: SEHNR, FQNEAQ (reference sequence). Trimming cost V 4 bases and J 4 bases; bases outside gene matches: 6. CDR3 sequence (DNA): TGTGCCAGCAGCTCCATAAGGACAGGGGGCACCGGGGAGCTGTTTTTT. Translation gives CASSSIRTGGTGELFF.

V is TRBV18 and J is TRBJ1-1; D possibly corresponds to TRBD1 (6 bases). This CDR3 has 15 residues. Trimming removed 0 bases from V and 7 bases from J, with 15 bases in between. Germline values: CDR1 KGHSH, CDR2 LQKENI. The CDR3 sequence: CASSPPATGSGEAFF. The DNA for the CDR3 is TGTGCCAGCTCACCACCGGCCACAGGGAGTGGTGAAGCTTTCTTT.

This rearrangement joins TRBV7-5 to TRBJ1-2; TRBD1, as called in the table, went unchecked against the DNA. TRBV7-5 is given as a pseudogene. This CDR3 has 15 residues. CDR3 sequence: CARSFTGDSNYGYTF. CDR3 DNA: TGTGCCAGAAGCTTTACAGGGGACTCTAACTATGGCTACACCTTC.

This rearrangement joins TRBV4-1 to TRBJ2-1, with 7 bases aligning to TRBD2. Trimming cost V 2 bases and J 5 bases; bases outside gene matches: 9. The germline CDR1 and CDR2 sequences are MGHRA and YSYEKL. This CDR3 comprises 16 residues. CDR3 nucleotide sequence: TGCGCCAGCAGCCAAACTCCGCGGGGGAAGGACAATGAGCAGTTCTTC. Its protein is CASSQTPRGKDNEQFF.

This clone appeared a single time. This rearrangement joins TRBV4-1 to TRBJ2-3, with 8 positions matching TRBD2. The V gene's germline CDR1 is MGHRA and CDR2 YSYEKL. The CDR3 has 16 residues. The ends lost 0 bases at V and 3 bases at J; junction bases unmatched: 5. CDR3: CASSQDQSGGTDTQYF. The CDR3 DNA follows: TGCGCCAGCAGCCAAGATCAAAGCGGGGGTACAGATACGCAGTATTTT.

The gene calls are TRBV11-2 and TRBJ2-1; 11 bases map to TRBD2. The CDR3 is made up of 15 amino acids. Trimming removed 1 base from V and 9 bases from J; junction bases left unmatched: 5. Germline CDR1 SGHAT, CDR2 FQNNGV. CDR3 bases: TGTGCCAGCAGCTTAGGTAGCGGGGGGGCCATTGAGCAGTTCTTC. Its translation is CASSLGSGGAIEQFF.

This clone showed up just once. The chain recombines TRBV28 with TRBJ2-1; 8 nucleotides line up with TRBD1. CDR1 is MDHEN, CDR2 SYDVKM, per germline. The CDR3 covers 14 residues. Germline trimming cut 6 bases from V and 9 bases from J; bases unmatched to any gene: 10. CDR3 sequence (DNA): TGTGCCAGCAGACCCTCCGGACAGGGAGTTGAGCAGTTCTTC. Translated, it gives CASRPSGQGVEQFF. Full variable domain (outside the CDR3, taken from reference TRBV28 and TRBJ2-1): DVKVTQSSRYLVKRTGEKVFLECVQDMDHENMFWYRQDPGLGLRLIYFSYDVKMKEKGDIPEGYSVSREKKERFSLILESASTNQTSMYLCASRPSGQGVEQFFGPGTRLTVL.

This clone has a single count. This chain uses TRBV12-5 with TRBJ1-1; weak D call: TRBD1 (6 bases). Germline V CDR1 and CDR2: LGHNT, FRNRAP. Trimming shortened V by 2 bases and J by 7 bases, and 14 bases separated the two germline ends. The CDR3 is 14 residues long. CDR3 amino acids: CASGLLEGGSEAFF. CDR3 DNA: TGTGCTAGTGGTTTGCTCGAGGGGGGGAGTGAAGCTTTCTTT.

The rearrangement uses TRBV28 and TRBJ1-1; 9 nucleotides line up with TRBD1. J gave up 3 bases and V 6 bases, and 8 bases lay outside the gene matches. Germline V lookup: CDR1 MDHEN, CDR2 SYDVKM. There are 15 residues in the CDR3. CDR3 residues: CASSSPGTGYTEAFF. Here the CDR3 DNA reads TGTGCCAGCAGCTCCCCCGGGACAGGGTACACTGAAGCTTTCTTT.

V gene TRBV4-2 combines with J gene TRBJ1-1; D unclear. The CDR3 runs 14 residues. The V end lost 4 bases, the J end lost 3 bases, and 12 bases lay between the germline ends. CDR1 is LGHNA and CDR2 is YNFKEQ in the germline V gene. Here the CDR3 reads CASSPKSSDTEAFF. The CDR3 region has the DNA TGTGCCAGCAGCCCGAAGTCTAGTGACACTGAAGCTTTCTTT.

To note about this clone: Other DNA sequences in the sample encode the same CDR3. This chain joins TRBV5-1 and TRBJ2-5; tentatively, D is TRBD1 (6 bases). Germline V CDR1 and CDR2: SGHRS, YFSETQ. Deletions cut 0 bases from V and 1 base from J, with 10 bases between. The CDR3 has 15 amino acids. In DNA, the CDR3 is TGCGCCAGCAGCTTGGGGCCAGGGGCCCAAGAGACCCAGTACTTC. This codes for CASSLGPGAQETQYF.

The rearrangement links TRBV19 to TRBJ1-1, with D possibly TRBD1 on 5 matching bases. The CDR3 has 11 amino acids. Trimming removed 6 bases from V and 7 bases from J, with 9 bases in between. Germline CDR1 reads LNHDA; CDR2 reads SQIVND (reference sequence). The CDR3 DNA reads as TGTGCCAGTAGAAGGGGCGGTGAAGCTTTCTTT. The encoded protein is CASRRGGEAFF. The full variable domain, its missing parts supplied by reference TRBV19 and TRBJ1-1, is DGGITQSPKYLFRKEGQNVTLSCEQNLNHDAMYWYRQDPGQGLRLIYYSQIVNDFQKGDIAEGYSVSREKKESFPLTVTSAQKNPTAFYLCASRRGGEAFFGQGTRLTVV.

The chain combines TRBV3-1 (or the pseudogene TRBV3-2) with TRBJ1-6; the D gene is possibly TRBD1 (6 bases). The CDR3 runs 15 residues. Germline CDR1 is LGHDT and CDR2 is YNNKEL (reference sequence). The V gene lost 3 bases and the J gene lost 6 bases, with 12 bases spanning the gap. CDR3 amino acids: CASSQAGTTNSPLHF. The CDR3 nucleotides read TGTGCCAGCAGCCAGGCCGGGACAACTAATTCACCCCTCCACTTT.

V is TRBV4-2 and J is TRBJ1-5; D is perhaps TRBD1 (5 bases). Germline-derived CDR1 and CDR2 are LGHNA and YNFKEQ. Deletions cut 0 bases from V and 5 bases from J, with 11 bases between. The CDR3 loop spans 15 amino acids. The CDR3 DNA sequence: TGTGCCAGCAGCCAAGAAGAAACCAGGGATCAGCCCCAGCATTTT. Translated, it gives CASSQEETRDQPQHF.

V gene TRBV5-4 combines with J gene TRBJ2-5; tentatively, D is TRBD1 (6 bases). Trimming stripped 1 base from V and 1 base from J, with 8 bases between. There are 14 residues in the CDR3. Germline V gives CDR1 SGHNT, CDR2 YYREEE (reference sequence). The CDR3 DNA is TGTGCCAGCAGCTTGACAGGGATCCAAGAGACCCAGTACTTC. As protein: CASSLTGIQETQYF. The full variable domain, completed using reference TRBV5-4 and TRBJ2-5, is ETGVTQSPTHLIKTRGQQVTLRCSSQSGHNTVSWYQQALGQGPQFIFQYYREEENGRGNFPPRFSGLQFPNYSSELNVNALELDDSALYLCASSLTGIQETQYFGPGTRLLVL.

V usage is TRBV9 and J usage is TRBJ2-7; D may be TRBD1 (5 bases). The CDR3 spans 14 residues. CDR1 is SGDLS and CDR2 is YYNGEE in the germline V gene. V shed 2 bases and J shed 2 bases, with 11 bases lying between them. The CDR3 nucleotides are TGTGCCAGCAGCGTCCAGCCAGGGACCTACGAGCAGTACTTC. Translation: CASSVQPGTYEQYF.

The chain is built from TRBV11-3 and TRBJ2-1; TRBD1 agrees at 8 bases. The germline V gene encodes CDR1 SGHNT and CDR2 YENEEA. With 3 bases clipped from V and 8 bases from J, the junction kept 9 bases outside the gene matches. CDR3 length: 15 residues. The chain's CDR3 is CASSFGRGQVDEQFF. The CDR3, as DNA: TGTGCCAGCAGCTTCGGCAGGGGGCAGGTCGATGAGCAGTTCTTC.

DNA for the CDR3: TGTGCCAGCGCCTCACAGGGGGGTTACTCACCCCTCCACTTT. Encoded protein: CASASQGGYSPLHF. The rearrangement links TRBV28 to TRBJ1-6, with TRBD1 identical over 8 bases. V dropped 8 bases and J dropped 10; count of bases not matched to a gene: 10. The germline V gene has CDR1 MDHEN and CDR2 SYDVKM. This CDR3 spans 14 amino acids.

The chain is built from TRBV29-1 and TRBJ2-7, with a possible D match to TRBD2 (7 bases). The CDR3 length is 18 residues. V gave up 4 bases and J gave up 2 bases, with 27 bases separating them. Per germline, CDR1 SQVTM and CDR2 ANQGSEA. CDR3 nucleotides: TGCAGCGTTGCTTTTGGGAGGGGGGTCAGGCCCACCACCTACGAGCAGTACTTC. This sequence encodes CSVAFGRGVRPTTYEQYF.

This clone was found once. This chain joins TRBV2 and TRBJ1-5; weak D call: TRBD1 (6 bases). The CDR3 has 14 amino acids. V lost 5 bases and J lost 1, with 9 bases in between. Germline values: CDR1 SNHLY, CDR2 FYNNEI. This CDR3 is CASSLRGSNQPQHF. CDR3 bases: TGTGCCAGCAGTCTCAGGGGAAGCAATCAGCCCCAGCATTTT.

The CDR3 nucleotides read TGTGCCAGCAGTTTAGGGACAGCCACAGATACGCAGTATTTT. Translated: CASSLGTATDTQYF. This chain links TRBV27 with TRBJ2-3, with TRBD1 matching 7 bases. This CDR3 region has 14 residues. J was trimmed by 2 bases and V by 2 bases; bases with no gene match: 1. Per germline, CDR1 MNHEY and CDR2 SMNVEV (reference sequence).

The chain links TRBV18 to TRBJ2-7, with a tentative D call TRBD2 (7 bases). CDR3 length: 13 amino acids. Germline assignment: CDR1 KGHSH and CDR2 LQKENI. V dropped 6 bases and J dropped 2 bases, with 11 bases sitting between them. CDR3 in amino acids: CASSRGATYEQYF. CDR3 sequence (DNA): TGTGCCAGCTCTCGGGGGGCCACCTACGAGCAGTACTTC.

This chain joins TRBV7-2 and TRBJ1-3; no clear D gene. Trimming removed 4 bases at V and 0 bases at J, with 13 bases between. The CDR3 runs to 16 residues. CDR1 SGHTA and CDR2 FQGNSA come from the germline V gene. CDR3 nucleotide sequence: TGTGCCAGCAGCTACCGGGGAACGGGCTCTGGAAACACCATATATTTT. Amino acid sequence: CASSYRGTGSGNTIYF.

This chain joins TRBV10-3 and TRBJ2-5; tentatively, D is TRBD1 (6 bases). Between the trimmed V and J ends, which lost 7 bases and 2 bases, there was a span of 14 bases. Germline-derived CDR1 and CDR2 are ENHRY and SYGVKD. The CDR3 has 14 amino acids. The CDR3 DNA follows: TGTGCCATCAAAAAGCGAGGGGGACAAGAGACCCAGTACTTC. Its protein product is CAIKKRGGQETQYF.

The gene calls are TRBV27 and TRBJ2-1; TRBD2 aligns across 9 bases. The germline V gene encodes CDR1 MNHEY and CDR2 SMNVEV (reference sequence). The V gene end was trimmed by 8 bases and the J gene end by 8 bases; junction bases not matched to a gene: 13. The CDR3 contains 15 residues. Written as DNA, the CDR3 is TGTGCCAGCCGCGAGCTGGCGGGGGGGATATATGAGCAGTTCTTC. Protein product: CASRELAGGIYEQFF.